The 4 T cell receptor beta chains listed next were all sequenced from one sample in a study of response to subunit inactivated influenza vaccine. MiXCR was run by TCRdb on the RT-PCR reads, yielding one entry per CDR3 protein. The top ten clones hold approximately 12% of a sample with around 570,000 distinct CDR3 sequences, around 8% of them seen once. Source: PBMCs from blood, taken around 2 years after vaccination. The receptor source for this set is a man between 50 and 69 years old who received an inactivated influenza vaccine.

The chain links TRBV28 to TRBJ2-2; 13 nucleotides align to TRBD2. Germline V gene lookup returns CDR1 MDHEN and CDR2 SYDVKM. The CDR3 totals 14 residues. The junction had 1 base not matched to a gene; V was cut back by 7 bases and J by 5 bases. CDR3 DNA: TGTGCCAGCATGGGACTAGCGGGGACCGGGGAGCTGTTTTTT. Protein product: CASMGLAGTGELFF.

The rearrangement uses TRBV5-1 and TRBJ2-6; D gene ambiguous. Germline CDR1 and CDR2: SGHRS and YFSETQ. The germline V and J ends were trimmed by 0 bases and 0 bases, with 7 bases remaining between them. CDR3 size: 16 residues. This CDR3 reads CASSLEALSGANVLTF. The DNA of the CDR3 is TGCGCCAGCAGCTTGGAGGCACTCTCTGGGGCCAACGTCCTGACTTTC.

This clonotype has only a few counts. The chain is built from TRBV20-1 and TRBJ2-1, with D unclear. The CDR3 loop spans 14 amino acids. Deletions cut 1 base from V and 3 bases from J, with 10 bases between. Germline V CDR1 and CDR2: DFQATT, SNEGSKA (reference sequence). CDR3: CSARGGSLYNEQFF. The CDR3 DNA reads TGCAGTGCTAGAGGCGGTTCCCTCTACAATGAGCAGTTCTTC.

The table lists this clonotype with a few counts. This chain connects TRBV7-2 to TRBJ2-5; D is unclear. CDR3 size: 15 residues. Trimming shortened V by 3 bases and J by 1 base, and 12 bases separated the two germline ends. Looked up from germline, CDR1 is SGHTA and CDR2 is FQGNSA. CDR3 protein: CASSLTKDRQETQYF. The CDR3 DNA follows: TGTGCCAGCAGCTTGACGAAGGACCGCCAAGAGACCCAGTACTTC. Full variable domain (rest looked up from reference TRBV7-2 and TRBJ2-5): GAGVSQSPSNKVTEKGKDVELRCDPISGHTALYWYRQSLGQGLEFLIYFQGNSAPDKSGLPSDRFSAERTGGSVSTLTIQRTQQEDSAVYLCASSLTKDRQETQYFGPGTRLLVL.